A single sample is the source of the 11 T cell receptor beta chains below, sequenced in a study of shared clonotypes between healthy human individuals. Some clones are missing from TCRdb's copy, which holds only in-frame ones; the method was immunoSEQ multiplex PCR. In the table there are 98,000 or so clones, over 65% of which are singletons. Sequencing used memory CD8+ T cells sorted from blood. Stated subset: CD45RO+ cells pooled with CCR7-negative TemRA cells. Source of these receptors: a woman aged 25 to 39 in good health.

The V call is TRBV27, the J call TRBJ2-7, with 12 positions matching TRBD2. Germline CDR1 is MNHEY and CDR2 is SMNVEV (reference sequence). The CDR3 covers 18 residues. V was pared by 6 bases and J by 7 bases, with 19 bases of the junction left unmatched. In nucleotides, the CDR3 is TGTGCCAGCAGAACGGTACGGGGGGCGAGAGGACTAGCGGGAGAGCAGTACTTC. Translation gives CASRTVRGARGLAGEQYF.

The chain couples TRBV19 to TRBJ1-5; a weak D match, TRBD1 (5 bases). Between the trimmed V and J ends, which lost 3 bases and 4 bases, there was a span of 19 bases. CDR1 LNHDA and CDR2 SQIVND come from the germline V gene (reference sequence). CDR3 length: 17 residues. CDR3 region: CASSIAGNPRLNQPQHF. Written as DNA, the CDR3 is TGTGCCAGTAGTATCGCAGGGAATCCTCGCCTAAATCAGCCCCAGCATTTT. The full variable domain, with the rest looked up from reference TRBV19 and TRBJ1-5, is DGGITQSPKYLFRKEGQNVTLSCEQNLNHDAMYWYRQDPGQGLRLIYYSQIVNDFQKGDIAEGYSVSREKKESFPLTVTSAQKNPTAFYLCASSIAGNPRLNQPQHFGDGTRLSIL.

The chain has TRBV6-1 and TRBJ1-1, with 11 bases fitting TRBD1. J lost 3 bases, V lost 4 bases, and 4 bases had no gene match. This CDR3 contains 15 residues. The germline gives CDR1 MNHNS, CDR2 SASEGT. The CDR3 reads CASSGDRGWYTEAFF. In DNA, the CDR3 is TGTGCCAGCAGTGGGGACAGGGGGTGGTACACTGAAGCTTTCTTT.

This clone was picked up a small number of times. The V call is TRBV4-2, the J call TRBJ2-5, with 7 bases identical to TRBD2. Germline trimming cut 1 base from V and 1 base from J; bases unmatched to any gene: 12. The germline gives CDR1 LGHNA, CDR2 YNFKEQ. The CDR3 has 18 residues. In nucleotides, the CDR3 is TGTGCCAGCAGCCAAGTTCTTATATCGGCTAGCGGCCAAGAGACCCAGTACTTC. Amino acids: CASSQVLISASGQETQYF.

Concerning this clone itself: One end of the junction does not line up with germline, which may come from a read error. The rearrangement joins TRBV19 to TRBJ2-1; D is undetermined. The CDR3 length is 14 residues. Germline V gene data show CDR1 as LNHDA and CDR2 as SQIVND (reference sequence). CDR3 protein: CASNAPYSFNEQFF. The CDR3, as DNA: TGTGCCAGTAATGCCCCTTACTCCTTCAATGAGCAGTTCTTC.

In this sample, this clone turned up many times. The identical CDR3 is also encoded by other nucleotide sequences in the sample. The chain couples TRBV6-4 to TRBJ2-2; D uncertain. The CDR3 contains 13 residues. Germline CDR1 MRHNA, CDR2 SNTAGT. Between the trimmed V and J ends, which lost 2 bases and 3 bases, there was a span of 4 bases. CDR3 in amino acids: CASSDGDTGELFF. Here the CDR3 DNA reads TGTGCCAGCAGTGACGGGGACACCGGGGAGCTGTTTTTT.

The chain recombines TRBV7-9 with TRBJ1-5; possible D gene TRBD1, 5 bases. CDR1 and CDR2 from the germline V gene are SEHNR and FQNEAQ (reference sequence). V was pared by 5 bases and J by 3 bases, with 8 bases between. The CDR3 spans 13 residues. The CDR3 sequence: CASSEGFNQPQHF. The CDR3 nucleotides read TGTGCCAGCAGCGAGGGGTTCAATCAGCCCCAGCATTTT. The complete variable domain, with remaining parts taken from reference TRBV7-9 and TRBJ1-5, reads DTGVSQNPRHKITKRGQNVTFRCDPISEHNRLYWYRQTLGQGPEFLTYFQNEAQLEKSRLLSDRFSAERPKGSFSTLEIQRTEQGDSAMYLCASSEGFNQPQHFGDGTRLSIL.

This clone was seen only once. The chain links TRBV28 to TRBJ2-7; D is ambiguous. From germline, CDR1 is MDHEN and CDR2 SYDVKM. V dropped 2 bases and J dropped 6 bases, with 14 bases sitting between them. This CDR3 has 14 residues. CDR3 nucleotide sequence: TGTGCCAGCAGTTTACTAATCGGTTCCAGCGAGCAGTACTTC. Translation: CASSLLIGSSEQYF. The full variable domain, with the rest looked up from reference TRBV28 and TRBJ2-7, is DVKVTQSSRYLVKRTGEKVFLECVQDMDHENMFWYRQDPGLGLRLIYFSYDVKMKEKGDIPEGYSVSREKKERFSLILESASTNQTSMYLCASSLLIGSSEQYFGPGTRLTVT.

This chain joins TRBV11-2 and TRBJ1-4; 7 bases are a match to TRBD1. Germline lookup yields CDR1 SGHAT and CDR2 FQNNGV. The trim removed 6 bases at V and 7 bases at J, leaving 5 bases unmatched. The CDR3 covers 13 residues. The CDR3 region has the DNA TGTGCCAGCAGACACCCAGGGGGTGAAAAACTGTTTTTT. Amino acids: CASRHPGGEKLFF. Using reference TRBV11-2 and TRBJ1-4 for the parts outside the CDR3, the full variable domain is EAGVAQSPRYKIIEKRQSVAFWCNPISGHATLYWYQQILGQGPKLLIQFQNNGVVDDSQLPKDRFSAERLKGVDSTLKIQPAKLEDSAVYLCASRHPGGEKLFFGSGTQLSVL.

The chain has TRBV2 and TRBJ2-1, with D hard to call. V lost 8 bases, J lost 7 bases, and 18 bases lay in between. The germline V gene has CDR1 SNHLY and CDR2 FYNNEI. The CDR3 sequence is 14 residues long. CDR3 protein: CASGPRTTMNEQFF. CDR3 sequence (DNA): TGTGCCAGCGGGCCCCGGACCACTATGAATGAGCAGTTCTTC.

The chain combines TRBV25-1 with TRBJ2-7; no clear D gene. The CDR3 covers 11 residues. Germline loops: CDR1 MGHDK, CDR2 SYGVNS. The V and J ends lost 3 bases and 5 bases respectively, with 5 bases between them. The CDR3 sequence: CASSDQNEQYF. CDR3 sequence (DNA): TGTGCCAGCAGTGACCAAAACGAGCAGTACTTC.